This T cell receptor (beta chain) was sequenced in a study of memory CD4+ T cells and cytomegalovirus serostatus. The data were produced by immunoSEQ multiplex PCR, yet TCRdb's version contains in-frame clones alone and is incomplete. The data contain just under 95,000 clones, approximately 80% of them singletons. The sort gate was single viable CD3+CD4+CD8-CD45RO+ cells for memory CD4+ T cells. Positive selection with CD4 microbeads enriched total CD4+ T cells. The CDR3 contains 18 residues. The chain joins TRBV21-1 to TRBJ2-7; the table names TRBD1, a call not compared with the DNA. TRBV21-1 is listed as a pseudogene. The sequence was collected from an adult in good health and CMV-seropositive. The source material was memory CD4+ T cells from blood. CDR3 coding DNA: TGTGCCAGCAGCAAAGAGGTTGGGGACAGACAAACACCGTTCGAGCAGTACTTC. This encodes CASSKEVGDRQTPFEQYF.